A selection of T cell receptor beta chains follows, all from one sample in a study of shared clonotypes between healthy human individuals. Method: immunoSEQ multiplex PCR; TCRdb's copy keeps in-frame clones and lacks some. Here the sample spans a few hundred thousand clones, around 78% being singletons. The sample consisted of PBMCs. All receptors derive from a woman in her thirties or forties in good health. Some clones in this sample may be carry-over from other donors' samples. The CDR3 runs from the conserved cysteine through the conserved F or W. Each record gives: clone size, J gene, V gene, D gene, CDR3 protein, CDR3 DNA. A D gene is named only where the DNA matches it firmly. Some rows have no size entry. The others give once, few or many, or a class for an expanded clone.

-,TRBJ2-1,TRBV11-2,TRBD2,CASRRIGGSRQLEQFF,TGTGCCAGCAGGAGGATTGGCGGGAGTCGTCAATTGGAGCAGTTCTTC
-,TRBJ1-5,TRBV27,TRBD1,CASSLRTGDAPQHF,TGTGCCAGCAGTTTACGGACAGGGGATGCGCCCCAGCATTTT
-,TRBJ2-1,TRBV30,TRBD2,CAWSGRLAGGEQFF,TGTGCCTGGAGTGGGAGACTAGCGGGCGGTGAGCAGTTCTTC
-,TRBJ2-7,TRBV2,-,CASRSPSYEQYF,TGTGCCAGCAGGTCCCCCTCGTACGAGCAGTACTTC
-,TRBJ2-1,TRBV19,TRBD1,CASNRQGSYNEQFF,TGTGCCAGTAACCGACAGGGGTCCTACAATGAGCAGTTCTTC
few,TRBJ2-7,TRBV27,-,CASSLGGGTYEQYF,TGTGCCAGCAGTTTGGGCGGAGGTACCTACGAGCAGTACTTC
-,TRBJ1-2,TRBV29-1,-,CSAAGTDFYGYTF,TGCAGCGCTGCCGGGACGGATTTCTATGGCTACACCTTC
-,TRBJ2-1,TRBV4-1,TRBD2,CASRPPGLAGMNEQFF,TGCGCCAGCAGGCCTCCGGGACTAGCGGGAATGAATGAGCAGTTCTTC
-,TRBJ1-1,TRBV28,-,CASLGPANTEAFF,TGTGCCAGCCTAGGGCCAGCGAACACTGAAGCTTTCTTT
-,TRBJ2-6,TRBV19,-,CASTHRGGLSGANVLTF,TGTGCCAGTACGCATAGGGGCGGGCTCTCTGGGGCCAACGTCCTGACTTTC
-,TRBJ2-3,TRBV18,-,CASSREDTQYF,TGTGCCAGCTCACGAGAAGATACGCAGTATTTT
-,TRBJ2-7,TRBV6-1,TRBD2,CANGRGNEQYF,TGTGCCAACGGGAGGGGGAACGAGCAGTACTTC
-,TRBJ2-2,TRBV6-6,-,CASSYSRSGELFF,TGTGCCAGCAGTTACTCGAGGTCCGGGGAGCTGTTTTTT
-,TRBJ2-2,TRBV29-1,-,CSGKTANTGELFF,TGCAGCGGTAAAACAGCGAACACCGGGGAGCTGTTTTTT
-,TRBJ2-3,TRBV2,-,CASSVLRRGTDTQYF,TGTGCCAGCAGCGTCTTACGGCGGGGCACAGATACGCAGTATTTT
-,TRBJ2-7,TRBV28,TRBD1,CASSPLGTGLADEQYF,TGTGCCAGCAGTCCACTTGGGACAGGCCTCGCGGACGAGCAGTACTTC
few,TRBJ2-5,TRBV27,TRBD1,CASSLSGGGETQYF,TGTGCCAGCAGTTTATCAGGGGGCGGAGAGACCCAGTACTTC
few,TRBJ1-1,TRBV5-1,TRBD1,CASSEGPGQGDTEAFF,TGCGCCAGCAGCGAGGGGCCGGGACAGGGGGACACTGAAGCTTTCTTT
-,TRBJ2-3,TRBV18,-,CASSPPDSVTQYF,TGTGCCAGCTCACCACCAGATAGCGTTACGCAGTATTTT
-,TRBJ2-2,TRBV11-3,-,CASNPPGDNTGEPFF,TGTGCCAGCAACCCCCCCGGGGATAACACCGGGGAGCCGTTTTTT
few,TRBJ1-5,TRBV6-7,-,CACRDKVNQPQHF,TGTGCCTGCCGGGACAAGGTCAATCAGCCCCAGCATTTT
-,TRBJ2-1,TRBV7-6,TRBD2,CASSSLRSSGRQYNEQFF,TGTGCCAGCAGCTCCCTTCGGTCTAGCGGGAGACAATACAATGAGCAGTTCTTC
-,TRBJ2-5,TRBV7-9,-,CASSLAGVLGRETQYF,TGTGCCAGCAGCTTAGCTGGCGTCCTGGGTCGAGAGACCCAGTACTTC
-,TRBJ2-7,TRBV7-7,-,CASSLSPGLSYEQYF,TGTGCCAGCAGCTTATCACCGGGACTTTCCTACGAGCAGTACTTC
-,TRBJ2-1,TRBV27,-,CASSLYGGSKGGEQFF,TGTGCCAGCAGTTTATATGGCGGCTCAAAAGGGGGTGAGCAGTTCTTC
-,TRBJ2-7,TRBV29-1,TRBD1,CSGASRGPPRSYEQYF,TGCAGCGGCGCTAGCAGGGGGCCTCCCCGATCCTACGAGCAGTACTTC
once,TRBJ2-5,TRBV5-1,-,CASSLPLGAQGGETQYF,TGCGCCAGCAGCTTGCCGCTCGGGGCCCAAGGGGGAGAGACCCAGTACTTC
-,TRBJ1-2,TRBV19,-,CASSWGGRGYGYTF,TGTGCCAGTAGTTGGGGAGGAAGGGGCTATGGCTACACCTTC
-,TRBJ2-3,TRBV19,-,CASSIGPSSTDTQYF,TGTGCCAGTAGTATCGGACCTTCGTCCACAGATACGCAGTATTTT
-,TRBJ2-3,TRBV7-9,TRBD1,CASSKTGVPGVDTQYF,TGTGCCAGCAGCAAAACAGGGGTCCCCGGGGTAGATACGCAGTATTTT